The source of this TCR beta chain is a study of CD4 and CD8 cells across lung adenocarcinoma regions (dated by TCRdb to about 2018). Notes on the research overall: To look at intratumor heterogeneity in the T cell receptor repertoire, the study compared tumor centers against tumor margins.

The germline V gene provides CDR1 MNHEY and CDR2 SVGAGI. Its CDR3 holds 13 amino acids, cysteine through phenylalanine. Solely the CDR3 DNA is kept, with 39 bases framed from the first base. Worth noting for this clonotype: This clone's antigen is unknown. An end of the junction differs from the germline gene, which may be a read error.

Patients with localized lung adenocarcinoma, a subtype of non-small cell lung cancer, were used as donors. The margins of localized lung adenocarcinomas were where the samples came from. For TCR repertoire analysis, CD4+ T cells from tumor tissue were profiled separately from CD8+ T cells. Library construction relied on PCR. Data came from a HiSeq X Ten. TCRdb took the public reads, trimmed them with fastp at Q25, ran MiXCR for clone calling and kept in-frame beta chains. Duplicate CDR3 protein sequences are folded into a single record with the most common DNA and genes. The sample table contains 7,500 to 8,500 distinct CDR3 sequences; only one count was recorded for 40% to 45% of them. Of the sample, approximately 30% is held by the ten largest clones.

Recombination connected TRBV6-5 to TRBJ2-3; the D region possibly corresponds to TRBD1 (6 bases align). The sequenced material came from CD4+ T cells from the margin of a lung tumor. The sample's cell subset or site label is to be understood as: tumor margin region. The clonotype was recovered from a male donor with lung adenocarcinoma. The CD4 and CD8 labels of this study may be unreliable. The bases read TGTGCCAGCAGTTTCGACAGGCGAGATGAGCAGTTTTTT. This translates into CASSFDRRDEQFF.